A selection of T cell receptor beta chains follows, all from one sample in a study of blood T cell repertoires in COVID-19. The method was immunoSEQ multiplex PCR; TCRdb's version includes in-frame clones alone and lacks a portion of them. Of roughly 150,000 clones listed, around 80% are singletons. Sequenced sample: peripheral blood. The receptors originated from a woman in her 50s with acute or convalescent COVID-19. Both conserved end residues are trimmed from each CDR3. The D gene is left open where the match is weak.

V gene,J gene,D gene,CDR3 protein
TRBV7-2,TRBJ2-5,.,ASSSPLGARSGETQY
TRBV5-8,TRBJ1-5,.,ASSLGQILSNQPQH
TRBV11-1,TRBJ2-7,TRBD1,ASGGQGYEQY
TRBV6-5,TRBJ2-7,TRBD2,ASSLAGVGGEQY
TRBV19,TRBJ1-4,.,ASSNLWTVTNEKLF
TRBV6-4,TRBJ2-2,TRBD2,ASSPRLGGGPGTGELF
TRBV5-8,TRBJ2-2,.,ASSLSRNTGELF
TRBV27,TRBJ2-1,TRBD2,ASSLGLAGVDEQF
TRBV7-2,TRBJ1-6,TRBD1,ASSLDRGPSGGNSPLH
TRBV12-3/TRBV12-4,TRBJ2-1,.,ASRQYNEQF
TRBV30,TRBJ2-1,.,AWSQGLYNEQF
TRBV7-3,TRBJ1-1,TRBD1,ASSRTGAQTEAF
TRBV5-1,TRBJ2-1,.,ASSLVDYNEQF
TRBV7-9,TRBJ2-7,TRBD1,ASSLNGQVAYEQY
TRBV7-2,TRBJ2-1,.,ASSLASGYNEQF
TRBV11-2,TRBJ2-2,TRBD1,ASSRQGSNTGELF
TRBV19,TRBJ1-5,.,ARYRHQPQH
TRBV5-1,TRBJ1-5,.,ASSFTPTGDNQPQH
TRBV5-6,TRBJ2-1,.,ASSWDSVEDEQF
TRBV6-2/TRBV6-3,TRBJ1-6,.,ASSQKDTNRSPLH
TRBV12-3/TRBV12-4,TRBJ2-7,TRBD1,ASSRQGTYEQY
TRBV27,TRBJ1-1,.,ASSYKGETEAF
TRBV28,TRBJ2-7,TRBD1,ASSFFSTGAISYEQY
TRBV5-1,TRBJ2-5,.,ASSLELSETQY
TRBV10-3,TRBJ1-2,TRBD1,AISADRGYGYT
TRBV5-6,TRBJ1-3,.,ASSYREVIGNTIY
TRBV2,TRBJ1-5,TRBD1,ASSGTGNNQPQH
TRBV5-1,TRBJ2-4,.,ASSLQGSSGLNIQY
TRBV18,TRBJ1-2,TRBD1,ASSPRTGESYGYT
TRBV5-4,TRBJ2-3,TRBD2,ASSLGGLAKDTQY
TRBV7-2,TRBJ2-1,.,ASSPRGSFNEQF
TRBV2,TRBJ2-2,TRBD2,ASSGPAGGGELF
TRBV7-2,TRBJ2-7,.,ASSFRDSLPDEQY
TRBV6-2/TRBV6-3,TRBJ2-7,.,ASSSRPYEQY
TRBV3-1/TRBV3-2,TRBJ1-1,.,ASSQPGPNTEAF
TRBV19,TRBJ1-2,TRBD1,ASKEGQNYGYT
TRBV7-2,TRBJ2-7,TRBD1,ASSLVYTGGTYEQY
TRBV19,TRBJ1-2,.,ASSLGTIYGYT
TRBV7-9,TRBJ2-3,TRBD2,ASSLSAGGISDTQY
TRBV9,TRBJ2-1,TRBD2,ASSGLAASYNEQF
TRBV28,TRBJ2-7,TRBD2,ASSAMTSASSYEQY
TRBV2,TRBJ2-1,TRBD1,ASSDQTGLGNEQF
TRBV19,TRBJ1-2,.,ASSMRQNYGYT
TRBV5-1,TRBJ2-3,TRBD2,ASSRGGTDTQY
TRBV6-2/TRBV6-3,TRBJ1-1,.,ASSSNRQNEAF
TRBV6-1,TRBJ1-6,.,ASSERGWTERDSPLH
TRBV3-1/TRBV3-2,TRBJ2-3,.,ASSHGTGSTDTQY
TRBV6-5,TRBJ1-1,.,ASSYSGRGVEAF
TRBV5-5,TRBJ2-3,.,ASSLADRWAPDTQY
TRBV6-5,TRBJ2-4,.,ASSAGYAKNIQY
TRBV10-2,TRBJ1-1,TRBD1,ASSSYRGIVTEAF
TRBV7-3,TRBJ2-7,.,ASSLMSSEIDEQY
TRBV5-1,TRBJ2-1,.,ASSLGGRVSSYNEQF
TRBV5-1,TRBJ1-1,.,ASSLESAGNTEAF
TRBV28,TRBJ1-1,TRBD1,ASRARTGGHMNTEAF
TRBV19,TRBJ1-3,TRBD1,ASSIRGQGGLSGNTIY
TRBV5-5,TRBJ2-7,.,ASSLSPTGSAYEQY
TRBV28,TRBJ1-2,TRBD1,ASSSTGVRGYT
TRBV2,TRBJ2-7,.,ASSSLSRQSSSYEQY
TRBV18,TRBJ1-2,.,ASSTVGGKAII